Detailed here is one T cell receptor beta chain. This sample is part of a study of cytomegalovirus exposure and HLA in healthy donors. For the study at large: T cells numbering around 180 million yielded roughly 120 million unique TCR beta sequences in an earlier analysis. Ancestry clustering placed roughly four fifths of over 300 genotyped donors in the Caucasian-associated cluster.

The CDR3 is made up of 15 amino acids. Per the germline V gene, CDR1 is KGHSH and CDR2 is LQKENI. V was trimmed by 3 bases and J by 4 bases, leaving 13 bases between them. This PCR relied on a set of 60 Vbeta primers and 13 Jbeta primers. The repertoire was sequenced with immunoSEQ multiplex PCR; TCRdb's copy has only in-frame clones and lacks some. The sample shows hundreds of thousands of clones, roughly two thirds of them seen only once. The clonotype originates from a female donor in good health and CMV-seronegative. V is TRBV18 and J is TRBJ2-1, with a possible D match to TRBD1 (5 bases). Specimen: PBMCs. CDR3 protein: CASSPVAGNYNEQFF. DNA for the CDR3: TGTGCCAGCTCACCGGTGGCAGGGAATTACAATGAGCAGTTCTTC.